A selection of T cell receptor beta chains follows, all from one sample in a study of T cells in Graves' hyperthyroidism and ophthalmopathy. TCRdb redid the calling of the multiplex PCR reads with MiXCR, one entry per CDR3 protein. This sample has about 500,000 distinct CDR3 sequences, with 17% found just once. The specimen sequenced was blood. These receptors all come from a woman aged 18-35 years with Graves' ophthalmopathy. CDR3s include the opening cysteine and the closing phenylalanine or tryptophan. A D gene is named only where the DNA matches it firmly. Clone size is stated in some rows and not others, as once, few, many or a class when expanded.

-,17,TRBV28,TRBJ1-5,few,CASLPPDRLSDYQPQHF,TGTGCCAGCTTGCCTCCCGACAGACTGTCGGATTACCAACCCCAGCATTTT
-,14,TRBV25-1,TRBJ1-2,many,CASSPRTTAPGYTF,TGTGCCAGCAGTCCTCGGACAACCGCCCCTGGCTACACCTTC
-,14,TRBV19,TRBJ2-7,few,CASSIEAGLYEQYF,TGTGCCAGTAGTATAGAAGCGGGCCTATACGAGCAGTACTTC
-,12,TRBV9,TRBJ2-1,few,CASSSISSEQFF,TGTGCCAGCAGCTCGATCTCGAGTGAGCAGTTCTTC
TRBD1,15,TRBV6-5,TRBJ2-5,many,CASSYLGTGPETQYF,TGTGCCAGCAGTTACCTGGGGACAGGGCCAGAGACCCAGTACTTC
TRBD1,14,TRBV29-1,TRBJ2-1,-,CSALRDRAGNEQFF,TGCAGCGCCCTCCGGGACAGGGCTGGCAATGAGCAGTTCTTC
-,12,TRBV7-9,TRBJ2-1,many,CASSLEEVEQFF,TGTGCCAGCAGCTTAGAAGAGGTTGAGCAGTTCTTC
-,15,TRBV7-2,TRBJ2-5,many,CASSPLGHYQETQYF,TGTGCCAGCAGCCCTCTCGGGCACTACCAAGAGACCCAGTACTTC
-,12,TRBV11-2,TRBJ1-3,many,CASSLIGNTIYF,TGTGCCAGCAGCTTGATAGGAAACACCATATATTTT
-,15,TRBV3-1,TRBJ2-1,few,CASSQEPYLDNEQFF,TGTGCCAGCAGCCAAGAGCCTTATCTGGACAATGAGCAGTTCTTC
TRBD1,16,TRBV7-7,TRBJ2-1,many,CASSLGPGQGVNEQFF,TGTGCTAGCAGCTTAGGACCGGGACAGGGGGTCAATGAGCAGTTCTTC
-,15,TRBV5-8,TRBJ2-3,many,CASSLRGASTDTQYF,TGTGCCAGCAGCTTGCGGGGTGCTAGCACAGATACGCAGTATTTT
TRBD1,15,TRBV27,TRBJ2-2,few,CASSPRQGTTGELFF,TGTGCCAGCAGTCCTCGACAGGGAACCACCGGGGAGCTGTTTTTT
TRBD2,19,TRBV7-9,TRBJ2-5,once,CASSPPDGFLAGEQETQYF,TGTGCCAGCAGCCCTCCCGATGGCTTCCTAGCGGGAGAACAAGAGACCCAGTACTTC
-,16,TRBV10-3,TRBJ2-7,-,CAISDPNVIPSYEQYF,TGTGCCATCAGTGACCCCAATGTCATTCCCTCCTACGAGCAGTACTTC
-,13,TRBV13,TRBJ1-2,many,CASSLPRYYGYTF,TGTGCCAGCAGCTTACCCAGGTACTATGGCTACACCTTC